The source of this T cell receptor (beta chain) is a study of spatial heterogeneity in lung cancer. Whole-study context: Alpha-chain sequences were consistently detected less often than beta-chain sequences.

Concerning this clonotype: Its antigen is undetermined.

Every TCR cDNA molecule bore a unique molecular identifier. TCRdb re-called the 5' RACE reads with MiXCR, one entry per CDR3 protein. The sample records some 64,000 distinct CDR3 sequences, roughly 8% being singletons. Described time point: sample taken at primary tumor resection. Whole RNA obtained from tumor, nontumor lung or frozen PBMC underwent sequencing without sorting. The CDR3 is made up of 12 amino acids. V was clipped by 4 bases and J by 2 bases, with 9 bases between them. CDR1 and CDR2 from the germline V gene are SQVTM and ANQGSEA. Study-level findings and limits: At resection, ubiquitous expanded tumor TCRs appeared in blood more than at follow-up.

The sequencing used PBMCs, collected at surgery. This receptor was taken from a female donor with early-stage non-small cell lung cancer. The chain carries TRBV29-1 and TRBJ2-7; D may match TRBD1 or TRBD2 (5 bases each). CDR3 in amino acids: CSVAVGAYEQYF. CDR3 DNA sequence: TGCAGCGTTGCGGTGGGGGCCTACGAGCAGTACTTC.